Listed below are T cell receptor beta chains from one sample, sequenced in a study of cytomegalovirus exposure and HLA in healthy donors. Repertoires were generated with immunoSEQ multiplex PCR, while TCRdb's copy carries only in-frame clones and drops some. The sample holds 90,000 to 130,000 clones, roughly 80% seen once. The specimen sequenced was PBMCs. Receptors originate from a man under 40 in good health and CMV-seropositive. The CDR3 runs from the conserved cysteine through the conserved F or W. The order of the fields is J gene, clone size, D gene, V gene, CDR3 protein, CDR3 DNA. The D gene is left open where the match is weak. Clone size, where shown, is once, few, many, or a class for clones that have expanded.

j_gene: TRBJ1-3; abundance: once; d_gene: TRBD1; v_gene: TRBV7-2; CDR3aa: CASSSTGGAGNTIYF; CDR3nt: TGTGCCAGCAGCTCTACAGGGGGCGCAGGAAACACCATATATTTT
j_gene: TRBJ2-3; abundance: .; d_gene: .; v_gene: TRBV9; CDR3aa: CASSVVGGVGVGQYF; CDR3nt: TGTGCCAGCAGCGTAGTCGGCGGGGTTGGGGTAGGGCAGTATTTT
j_gene: TRBJ2-1; abundance: .; d_gene: TRBD1; v_gene: TRBV2; CDR3aa: CATKPGGAYNEQFF; CDR3nt: TGTGCCACAAAGCCAGGGGGCGCCTACAATGAGCAGTTCTTC
j_gene: TRBJ1-1; abundance: few; d_gene: TRBD1; v_gene: TRBV9; CDR3aa: CASSSGTGRTEAFF; CDR3nt: TGTGCCAGCAGCTCCGGGACAGGGCGAACTGAAGCTTTCTTT
j_gene: TRBJ2-3; abundance: once; d_gene: TRBD2; v_gene: TRBV19; CDR3aa: CASTLSGTTSTDTQYF; CDR3nt: TGTGCCAGTACTCTCTCGGGGACTACTAGCACAGATACGCAGTATTTT
j_gene: TRBJ2-1; abundance: few; d_gene: TRBD2; v_gene: TRBV11-2; CDR3aa: CASSLAGGPNSNEQFF; CDR3nt: TGTGCCAGCAGCTTAGCGGGGGGGCCGAACAGCAATGAGCAGTTCTTC
j_gene: TRBJ1-1; abundance: .; d_gene: TRBD1; v_gene: TRBV5-1; CDR3aa: CASSLQTGGAGTEAFF; CDR3nt: TGCGCCAGCAGCTTGCAAACAGGGGGCGCGGGTACTGAAGCTTTCTTT
j_gene: TRBJ1-4; abundance: .; d_gene: .; v_gene: TRBV5-4; CDR3aa: CASSTGQPTNEKLFF; CDR3nt: TGTGCCAGCAGCACCGGACAACCAACTAATGAAAAACTGTTTTTT
j_gene: TRBJ1-3; abundance: .; d_gene: TRBD1; v_gene: TRBV2; CDR3aa: CASMKDRDSSGNTIYF; CDR3nt: TGTGCCAGCATGAAGGACAGGGACAGTAGTGGAAACACCATATATTTT
j_gene: TRBJ2-3; abundance: .; d_gene: .; v_gene: TRBV5-1; CDR3aa: CASSLGGRLGTDTQYF; CDR3nt: TGCGCCAGCAGCTTGGGGGGCAGGCTTGGCACAGATACGCAGTATTTT
j_gene: TRBJ2-1; abundance: few; d_gene: TRBD2; v_gene: TRBV6-6; CDR3aa: CASGTSGNNEQFF; CDR3nt: TGTGCCAGCGGGACTAGCGGAAACAATGAGCAGTTCTTC
j_gene: TRBJ1-1; abundance: few; d_gene: .; v_gene: TRBV6-5; CDR3aa: CASSPILDTEAFF; CDR3nt: TGTGCCAGCAGCCCTATCTTAGACACTGAAGCTTTCTTT
j_gene: TRBJ1-2; abundance: .; d_gene: .; v_gene: TRBV7-2; CDR3aa: CASSFPQGYGYTF; CDR3nt: TGTGCCAGCAGCTTCCCGCAGGGCTATGGCTACACCTTC
j_gene: TRBJ2-1; abundance: .; d_gene: TRBD2; v_gene: TRBV4-1; CDR3aa: CASSQRALAGVYNEQFF; CDR3nt: TGCGCCAGCAGCCAAAGGGCCCTAGCGGGGGTTTACAATGAGCAGTTCTTC
j_gene: TRBJ1-1; abundance: .; d_gene: .; v_gene: TRBV2; CDR3aa: CASSRSTGVGTEAFF; CDR3nt: TGTGCCAGCTCACGGAGTACGGGGGTGGGCACTGAAGCTTTCTTT
j_gene: TRBJ1-2; abundance: .; d_gene: TRBD1; v_gene: TRBV4-2; CDR3aa: CASSQGQGTPYGYTF; CDR3nt: TGTGCCAGCAGCCAAGGACAGGGGACCCCCTATGGCTACACCTTC
j_gene: TRBJ2-7; abundance: once; d_gene: .; v_gene: TRBV29-1; CDR3aa: CSAAAGLGEQYF; CDR3nt: TGCAGCGCCGCGGCAGGGCTAGGCGAGCAGTACTTC
j_gene: TRBJ1-2; abundance: .; d_gene: .; v_gene: TRBV5-1; CDR3aa: CASSLASHQGYGYTF; CDR3nt: TGCGCCAGCAGCTTGGCCAGCCACCAGGGGTATGGCTACACCTTC
j_gene: TRBJ1-5; abundance: few; d_gene: TRBD1; v_gene: TRBV28; CDR3aa: CASSLSLGQGRNQPQHF; CDR3nt: TGTGCCAGCAGTCTGTCCCTAGGACAGGGCCGAAATCAGCCCCAGCATTTT
j_gene: TRBJ2-7; abundance: .; d_gene: .; v_gene: TRBV7-2; CDR3aa: CASSLRGDRFSPLKQYF; CDR3nt: TGTGCCAGCAGCTTAAGGGGAGACAGGTTCTCACCTTTGAAGCAGTACTTC
j_gene: TRBJ1-2; abundance: .; d_gene: .; v_gene: TRBV25-1; CDR3aa: CASSEGSREVGYTF; CDR3nt: TGTGCCAGCAGTGAAGGCAGCCGAGAGGTAGGCTACACCTTC
j_gene: TRBJ1-2; abundance: .; d_gene: .; v_gene: TRBV19; CDR3aa: CASTPGPQYSYTF; CDR3nt: TGTGCCAGTACCCCTGGGCCGCAGTACTCCTACACCTTC
j_gene: TRBJ1-2; abundance: .; d_gene: TRBD1; v_gene: TRBV4-2; CDR3aa: CASSLGTRTGGDGGYTF; CDR3nt: TGTGCCAGCAGCCTAGGAACTCGGACAGGCGGGGATGGTGGCTACACCTTC
j_gene: TRBJ2-2; abundance: .; d_gene: .; v_gene: TRBV7-3; CDR3aa: CASSFSQSPNTGELFF; CDR3nt: TGTGCCAGCAGCTTCTCACAGTCTCCTAACACCGGGGAGCTGTTTTTT
j_gene: TRBJ2-1; abundance: .; d_gene: TRBD1; v_gene: TRBV11-3; CDR3aa: CASSPWGGQGVNEQFF; CDR3nt: TGTGCCAGCAGCCCGTGGGGGGGACAGGGAGTCAATGAGCAGTTCTTC
j_gene: TRBJ2-1; abundance: .; d_gene: TRBD2; v_gene: TRBV4-2; CDR3aa: CASSRTSANYNEQFF; CDR3nt: TGTGCCAGCAGCCGGACTAGCGCAAATTACAATGAGCAGTTCTTC
j_gene: TRBJ2-5; abundance: few; d_gene: TRBD1; v_gene: TRBV27; CDR3aa: CASSLSRGTGDDQQETQYF; CDR3nt: TGTGCCAGCAGTTTATCGAGGGGGACAGGGGACGATCAGCAAGAGACCCAGTACTTC